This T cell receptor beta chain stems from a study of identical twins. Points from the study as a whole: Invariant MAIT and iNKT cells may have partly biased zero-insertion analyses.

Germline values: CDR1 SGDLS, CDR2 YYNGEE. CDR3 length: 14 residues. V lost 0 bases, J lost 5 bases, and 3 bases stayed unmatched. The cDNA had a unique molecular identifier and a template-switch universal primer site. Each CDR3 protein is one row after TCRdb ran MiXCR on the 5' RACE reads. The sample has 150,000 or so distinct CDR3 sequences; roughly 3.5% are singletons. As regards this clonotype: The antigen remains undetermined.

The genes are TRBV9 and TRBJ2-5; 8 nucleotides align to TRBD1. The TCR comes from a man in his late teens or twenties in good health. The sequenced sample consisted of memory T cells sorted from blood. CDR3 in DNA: TGTGCCAGCAGCGTAGGGACAGGGAGCGAGACCCAGTACTTC. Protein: CASSVGTGSETQYF.